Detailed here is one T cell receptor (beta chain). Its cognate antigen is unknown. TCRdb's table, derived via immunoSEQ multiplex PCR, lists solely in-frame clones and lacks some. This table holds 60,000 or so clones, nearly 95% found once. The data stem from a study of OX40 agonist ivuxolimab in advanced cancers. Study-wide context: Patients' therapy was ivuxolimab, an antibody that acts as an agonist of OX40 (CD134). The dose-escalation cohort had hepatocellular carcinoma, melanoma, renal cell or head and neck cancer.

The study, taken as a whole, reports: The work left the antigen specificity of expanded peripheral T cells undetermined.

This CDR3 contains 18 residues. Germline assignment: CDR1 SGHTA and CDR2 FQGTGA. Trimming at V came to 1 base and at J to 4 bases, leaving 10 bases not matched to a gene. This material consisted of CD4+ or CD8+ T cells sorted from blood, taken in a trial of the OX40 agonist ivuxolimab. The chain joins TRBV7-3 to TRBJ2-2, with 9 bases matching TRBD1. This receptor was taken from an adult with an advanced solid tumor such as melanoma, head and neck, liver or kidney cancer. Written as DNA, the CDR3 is TGTGCCAGCAGCTTAATATCCCCCGCGGACAGGGGCACCGGGGAGCTGTTTTTT. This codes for CASSLISPADRGTGELFF. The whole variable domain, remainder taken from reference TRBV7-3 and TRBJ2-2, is GAGVSQTPSNKVTEKGKYVELRCDPISGHTALYWYRQSLGQGPEFLIYFQGTGAADDSGLPNDRFFAVRPEGSVSTLKIQRTERGDSAVYLCASSLISPADRGTGELFFGEGSRLTVL.